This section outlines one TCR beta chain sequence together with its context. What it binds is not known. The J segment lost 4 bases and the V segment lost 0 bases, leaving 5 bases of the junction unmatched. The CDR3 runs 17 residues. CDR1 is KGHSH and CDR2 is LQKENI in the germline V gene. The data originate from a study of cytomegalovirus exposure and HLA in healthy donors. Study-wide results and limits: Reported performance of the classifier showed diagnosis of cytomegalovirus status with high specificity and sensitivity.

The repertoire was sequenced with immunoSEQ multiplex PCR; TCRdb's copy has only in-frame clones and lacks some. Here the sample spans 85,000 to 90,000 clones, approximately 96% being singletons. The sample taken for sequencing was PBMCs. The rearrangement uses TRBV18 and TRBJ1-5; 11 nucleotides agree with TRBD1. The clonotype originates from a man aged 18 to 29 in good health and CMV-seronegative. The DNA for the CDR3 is TGTGCCAGCTCACCACCGGGACAGGGGGGGAAAAATCAGCCCCAGCATTTT. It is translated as CASSPPGQGGKNQPQHF.